The 29 T cell receptor beta chains in this list originate from one sample, sequenced in a study of cytomegalovirus exposure and HLA in healthy donors. The PCR ran on 60 Vbeta and 13 Jbeta primers. Sequencing was performed with immunoSEQ multiplex PCR; in TCRdb, only in-frame clones are kept and a portion is missing. Recorded here are about 47,000 clones; the top ten clones represent 17%. What was sequenced was PBMCs. These receptors came from a male donor in good health and CMV-seronegative.

The chain has TRBV18 and TRBJ1-2; D possibly corresponds to TRBD1 (5 bases). V lost 2 bases to trimming and J lost 3 bases, with 13 bases between them. The CDR3 length is 15 residues. The V gene's germline CDR1 is KGHSH and CDR2 LQKENI. The CDR3: CASSPGVARDYGYTF. CDR3 coding DNA: TGTGCCAGCTCACCAGGTGTCGCCAGGGACTATGGCTACACCTTC.

The J gene is TRBJ1-2, the V gene TRBV7-3, with a weak D call TRBD1 (6 bases). V lost 1 base to trimming and J lost 8 bases, with 11 bases between them. The CDR3 has 13 residues. Per germline, CDR1 SGHTA and CDR2 FQGTGA. CDR3 loop: CASSLNGQSGYTF. CDR3 nucleotide sequence: TGTGCCAGCAGCTTAAACGGACAGTCCGGCTACACCTTC.

V is TRBV19 and J is TRBJ1-5; a weak D match, TRBD1 (6 bases). The length of the CDR3 is 14 residues. The V end lost 5 bases, the J end lost 7 bases, and 15 bases lay between the germline ends. The germline gives CDR1 LNHDA, CDR2 SQIVND (reference sequence). The CDR3 loop reads CASSHRQVSQPQHF. DNA of the CDR3: TGTGCCAGTAGTCACCGACAGGTAAGCCAGCCCCAGCATTTT.

The chain employs TRBV30 and TRBJ1-6; no clear D gene. The CDR3 consists of 15 residues. Germline V gene sequence: CDR1 GTSNPN, CDR2 SVGIG (reference sequence). Trimming cost V 5 bases and J 5 bases, with 16 bases left between them. As DNA, the CDR3 is TGTGCCTGGTTATTCCAGACCGGGGATAATTCACCCCTCCACTTT. It is translated as CAWLFQTGDNSPLHF.

CDR3 residues: CASTVPGGYTEAFF. For the CDR3, the DNA is TGTGCCAGTACCGTCCCCGGGGGTTACACTGAAGCTTTCTTT. V and J are TRBV19 and TRBJ1-1, with D possibly being TRBD1 (5 bases). The germline V and J ends were trimmed by 7 bases and 3 bases, with 15 bases remaining between them. Germline CDR1 is LNHDA and CDR2 is SQIVND (reference sequence). This CDR3 contains 14 residues.

CDR3 sequence reads: CASSRDNNQPQHF. The CDR3 DNA reads TGTGCCAGCAGTAGGGACAATAATCAGCCCCAGCATTTT. This chain connects TRBV11-2 to TRBJ1-5; perhaps TRBD1 as D (6 bases). Germline CDR1 is SGHAT and CDR2 is FQNNGV. The CDR3 is 13 residues long. V dropped 6 bases and J dropped 4 bases, with 10 bases sitting between them. The whole variable domain, remainder taken from reference TRBV11-2 and TRBJ1-5, is EAGVAQSPRYKIIEKRQSVAFWCNPISGHATLYWYQQILGQGPKLLIQFQNNGVVDDSQLPKDRFSAERLKGVDSTLKIQPAKLEDSAVYLCASSRDNNQPQHFGDGTRLSIL.

V usage is TRBV6-5 and J usage is TRBJ1-2; 8 bases map to TRBD1. The V gene end was trimmed by 5 bases and the J gene end by 4 bases; junction bases not matched to a gene: 6. Germline V gene data show CDR1 as MNHEY and CDR2 as SVGAGI. The length of the CDR3 is 14 residues. This CDR3 reads CASSPAGGVYGYTF. CDR3 nucleotides: TGTGCCAGCAGTCCGGCAGGGGGCGTCTATGGCTACACCTTC.

The chain uses TRBV7-9 and TRBJ1-1; D remains ambiguous. From germline, CDR1 is SEHNR and CDR2 FQNEAQ (reference sequence). This CDR3 has 14 amino acids. V was shortened by 4 bases and J by 0 bases, with 9 bases between the two germline ends. The CDR3: CASSSRNMNTEAFF. Here the CDR3 DNA reads TGTGCCAGCAGCTCTCGAAACATGAACACTGAAGCTTTCTTT.

The genes are TRBV4-3 and TRBJ1-1, with D perhaps TRBD1 (5 bases). Germline V gene sequence: CDR1 LGHNA, CDR2 YSLEER. This CDR3 has 13 amino acids. V lost 3 bases and J 1 base, leaving 6 bases between the germline ends. CDR3 in DNA: TGCGCCAGCAGCCAGACAGCGAACACTGAAGCTTTCTTT. This encodes CASSQTANTEAFF.

The chain uses TRBV5-6 and TRBJ1-4; 7 bases are a match to TRBD1. From germline, CDR1 is SGHDT and CDR2 YYEEEE. The CDR3 runs 15 residues. V gave up 3 bases and J gave up 4 bases; unmatched junction bases: 6. In DNA form, the CDR3 reads TGTGCCAGCAGCTGGGGGACAGCAATTAATGAAAAACTGTTTTTT. Its translation: CASSWGTAINEKLFF.

This chain uses TRBV11-1 with TRBJ1-1; D is perhaps TRBD1 (5 bases). V lost 5 bases and J 5 bases, leaving 15 bases between the germline ends. In germline, CDR1 is SGHAT, CDR2 FQDESV (reference sequence). The CDR3 is 14 amino acids. CDR3: CASSVSQGWTEAFF. The CDR3 DNA sequence: TGTGCCAGCAGCGTAAGTCAGGGTTGGACTGAAGCTTTCTTT.

On this clone: Other nucleotide sequences in the sample specify the same CDR3. V usage is TRBV29-1 and J usage is TRBJ2-7; 15 nucleotides align to TRBD2. Germline assignment: CDR1 SQVTM and CDR2 ANQGSEA. The CDR3 has 13 residues. Unmatched junction bases numbered 1, after V lost 6 bases and J lost 4 bases. This chain's CDR3 is CSVGTSGGYEQYF. DNA of the CDR3: TGCAGCGTGGGGACTAGCGGGGGGTACGAGCAGTACTTC.

The chain has TRBV7-2 and TRBJ1-2; unclear D gene. The CDR3 is made up of 15 amino acids. The germline gives CDR1 SGHTA, CDR2 FQGNSA. The V end was cut by 1 base, the J end by 4 bases, with 13 bases between. The CDR3 nucleotides read TGTGCCAGCAGCTTAGACCGGGGTTCAAGCTATGGCTACACCTTC. Its protein product is CASSLDRGSSYGYTF.

The J gene is TRBJ2-7, the V gene TRBV7-9, with 12 bases identical to TRBD1. Germline trimming cut 4 bases from V and 4 bases from J; bases unmatched to any gene: 5. The germline gives CDR1 SEHNR, CDR2 FQNEAQ (reference sequence). This CDR3 spans 15 amino acids. The CDR3 DNA sequence: TGTGCCAGCAGCTCCGGGACAGGGGGCGCGTACGAGCAGTACTTC. Translation gives CASSSGTGGAYEQYF.

The rearrangement uses TRBV5-1 and TRBJ2-3, with D tentatively TRBD2 (6 bases). Germline V lookup: CDR1 SGHRS, CDR2 YFSETQ. The V end was cut by 0 bases, the J end by 0 bases, with 8 bases between. The CDR3 runs 15 residues. The CDR3 loop reads CASSLVAASTDTQYF. Written as DNA, the CDR3 is TGCGCCAGCAGCTTGGTAGCGGCTAGCACAGATACGCAGTATTTT.

V is TRBV29-1 and J is TRBJ1-1; 8 nucleotides agree with TRBD1. The V and J ends lost 7 bases and 3 bases, in that order; junction bases with no gene match: 4. The length of the CDR3 is 12 residues. Germline values: CDR1 SQVTM, CDR2 ANQGSEA. CDR3 nucleotide sequence: TGCAGCGCCAGGACAGGGCACACTGAAGCTTTCTTT. Residues: CSARTGHTEAFF.

This chain links TRBV5-6 with TRBJ1-2; 11 bases match TRBD1. There are 14 residues in the CDR3. Germline trimming cut 4 bases from V and 4 bases from J; bases unmatched to any gene: 3. CDR1 SGHDT and CDR2 YYEEEE come from the germline V gene. DNA for the CDR3: TGTGCCAGCAGCCCCGGACAGGGGGCCTATGGCTACACCTTC. Encoded protein: CASSPGQGAYGYTF.

This chain uses TRBV30 with TRBJ2-3, with TRBD2 as a possible D gene (5 bases). The CDR3 runs 16 residues. The germline CDR1 and CDR2 sequences are GTSNPN and SVGIG (reference sequence). Trimming took off 3 bases at V and 2 bases at J, with 18 bases between the two ends. CDR3 region: CAWRTTNYLVTDTQYF. CDR3 nucleotides: TGTGCCTGGAGGACTACCAATTACCTTGTCACAGATACGCAGTATTTT.

This chain joins TRBV7-9 and TRBJ2-7, with 9 bases identical to TRBD1. V lost 5 bases to trimming and J lost 9 bases; unmatched junction nucleotides: 11. Germline loops: CDR1 SEHNR, CDR2 FQNEAQ (reference sequence). The CDR3 spans 14 residues. CDR3: CASSLGTGRVRQYF. CDR3 in DNA: TGTGCCAGCAGCCTAGGGACAGGGCGGGTTCGGCAGTACTTC.

The CDR3 loop is CASSLGTGGADTQYF. Written as DNA, the CDR3 is TGTGCCAGCAGCTTAGGGACAGGGGGGGCAGATACGCAGTATTTT. The rearrangement uses TRBV13 and TRBJ2-3, with 9 bases identical to TRBD1. The CDR3 is 15 amino acids. The germline CDR1 and CDR2 sequences are PRHDT and FYEKMQ (reference sequence). The ends lost 0 bases at V and 4 bases at J; junction bases unmatched: 2.

The chain uses TRBV25-1 and TRBJ1-6; D remains ambiguous. V lost 5 bases to trimming and J lost 8 bases, with 10 bases between them. Germline loops: CDR1 MGHDK, CDR2 SYGVNS. The CDR3 is 13 amino acids. CDR3 sequence: CASSTRRDSPLHF. The CDR3 DNA reads TGTGCCAGCAGTACCAGGCGGGATTCACCCCTCCACTTT. Looking up the rest from reference TRBV25-1 and TRBJ1-6 gives the full variable domain: EADIYQTPRYLVIGTGKKITLECSQTMGHDKMYWYQQDPGMELHLIHYSYGVNSTEKGDLSSESTVSRIRTEHFPLTLESARPSHTSQYLCASSTRRDSPLHFGNGTRLTVT.

The chain has TRBV9 and TRBJ1-2; D perhaps matches TRBD1 (5 bases). V shed 2 bases and J shed 8 bases, with 13 bases lying between them. Germline V gene data show CDR1 as SGDLS and CDR2 as YYNGEE. There are 13 residues in the CDR3. The CDR3 protein is CASSVGDAGGYTF. CDR3 nucleotides: TGTGCCAGCAGCGTGGGGGATGCGGGGGGCTACACCTTC.

The V call is TRBV9, the J call TRBJ1-6; D gene unclear. CDR3 length: 15 amino acids. Trimming took off 3 bases at V and 10 bases at J, with 17 bases between the two ends. CDR1 is SGDLS, CDR2 YYNGEE, per germline. CDR3 bases: TGTGCCAGCAGCGCTACCGATAGCATTCTGTCACCCCTCCACTTT. This encodes CASSATDSILSPLHF.

The CDR3 DNA follows: TGTGCCAGCAGTTACTCCCAAGAGACCCAGTACTTC. Translation: CASSYSQETQYF. The gene calls are TRBV7-2 and TRBJ2-5, with D hard to call. The V gene lost 6 bases and the J gene lost 1 base, with 6 bases spanning the gap. Germline V gives CDR1 SGHTA, CDR2 FQGNSA. The CDR3 totals 12 residues.

The rearrangement uses TRBV11-2 and TRBJ2-7; 8 bases map to TRBD1. Germline CDR1 reads SGHAT; CDR2 reads FQNNGV. The CDR3 length is 16 residues. V trimming: 5 bases; J trimming: 4 bases; junction bases outside the gene matches: 13. CDR3 sequence (DNA): TGTGCCAGCAGCGCCCCTCGGACAGGGTTAGGGTACGAGCAGTACTTC. Protein sequence: CASSAPRTGLGYEQYF. The full variable domain, rest sourced from reference TRBV11-2 and TRBJ2-7, is EAGVAQSPRYKIIEKRQSVAFWCNPISGHATLYWYQQILGQGPKLLIQFQNNGVVDDSQLPKDRFSAERLKGVDSTLKIQPAKLEDSAVYLCASSAPRTGLGYEQYFGPGTRLTVT.

The genes are TRBV5-1 and TRBJ1-1, with 11 bases fitting TRBD1. Trimming took 2 bases from V and 4 from J; bases not matched to a gene: 4. The CDR3 covers 15 residues. Per the germline V gene, CDR1 is SGHRS and CDR2 is YFSETQ. The chain's CDR3 is CASSFGQGAVTEAFF. CDR3 sequence (DNA): TGCGCCAGCAGCTTTGGACAGGGGGCCGTCACTGAAGCTTTCTTT. The full variable domain, in which reference TRBV5-1 and TRBJ1-1 provide the parts outside the CDR3, is KAGVTQTPRYLIKTRGQQVTLSCSPISGHRSVSWYQQTPGQGLQFLFEYFSETQRNKGNFPGRFSGRQFSNSRSEMNVSTLELGDSALYLCASSFGQGAVTEAFFGQGTRLTVV.

The V gene is TRBV7-6, the J gene TRBJ2-7; 8 nucleotides agree with TRBD1. The trim removed 0 bases at V and 1 base at J, leaving 2 bases unmatched. The V gene's germline CDR1 is SGHVS and CDR2 FNYEAQ. This CDR3 region has 15 residues. The CDR3 here is CASSLAGQGSYEQYF. CDR3 bases: TGTGCCAGCAGCTTAGCCGGACAGGGATCCTACGAGCAGTACTTC. The whole variable domain, remainder taken from reference TRBV7-6 and TRBJ2-7, is GAGVSQSPRYKVTKRGQDVALRCDPISGHVSLYWYRQALGQGPEFLTYFNYEAQQDKSGLPNDRFSAERPEGSISTLTIQRTEQRDSAMYRCASSLAGQGSYEQYFGPGTRLTVT.

The chain couples TRBV27 to TRBJ2-3, with 7 nucleotides matching TRBD1. There are 14 residues in the CDR3. The ends lost 5 bases at V and 0 bases at J; junction bases unmatched: 2. In germline, CDR1 is MNHEY, CDR2 SMNVEV (reference sequence). CDR3 sequence reads: CASSVGGSTDTQYF. Here the CDR3 DNA reads TGTGCCAGCAGTGTAGGGGGCAGCACAGATACGCAGTATTTT.

The V gene is TRBV4-2, the J gene TRBJ2-1, with 13 nucleotides matching TRBD2. V shed 1 base and J 4 bases; nucleotides not matched to a gene: 4. Germline CDR1 is LGHNA and CDR2 is YNFKEQ. The CDR3 covers 17 residues. The CDR3 protein is CASSQGTSGGVYNEQFF. The CDR3 coding sequence is TGTGCCAGCAGCCAAGGAACTAGCGGGGGGGTATACAATGAGCAGTTCTTC.